The rows below give T cell receptor beta chains drawn from one sample of a study of T cell responses to AZD1222 COVID-19 vaccine. Assay used: immunoSEQ multiplex PCR; TCRdb lists only in-frame clones, some missing. This table has some 120,000 clones, 70% to 90% appearing once. The starting material was peripheral blood, obtained on day 0 of AZD1222 vaccination. All receptors come from an adult in good health. The CDR3 runs from the conserved cysteine through the conserved F or W. The D gene is left open where the match is weak. For some rows the clone size is stated as once, few or many, or as a class when expanded; others skip it.

abundance,v_gene,j_gene,d_gene,CDR3nt,CDR3aa
.,TRBV6-6,TRBJ1-1,.,TGTGCCAGCAGTCCAGGTTTGACGGTGAACACTGAAGCTTTCTTT,CASSPGLTVNTEAFF
.,TRBV5-4,TRBJ2-2,TRBD1,TGTGCCAGCAGCTTGGGACAGGGCAAAAACACCGGGGAGCTGTTTTTT,CASSLGQGKNTGELFF
.,TRBV7-3,TRBJ2-7,.,TGTGCCAGCAGCCCCACCGGGGCCACCTACGAGCAGTACTTC,CASSPTGATYEQYF
few,TRBV9,TRBJ1-1,.,TGTGCCAGCAGCTTAAATTTCGACACTGAAGCTTTCTTT,CASSLNFDTEAFF
.,TRBV19,TRBJ1-6,.,TGTGCCAGTAGTATACAGGCCTCAAATTCACCCCTCCACTTT,CASSIQASNSPLHF
.,TRBV5-8,TRBJ2-5,TRBD2,TGTGCCAGCAGCTTGGGGGGCCTAGCGGATCAAGAGACCCAGTACTTC,CASSLGGLADQETQYF
.,TRBV7-8,TRBJ1-1,.,TGTGCCAGCAGCTCTTTTCTCGGAACTGAAGCTTTCTTT,CASSSFLGTEAFF
.,TRBV5-4,TRBJ2-2,.,TGTGCCAGCAGCTTACAACGGGGAGCCAACACCGGGGAGCTGTTTTTT,CASSLQRGANTGELFF
once,TRBV19,TRBJ1-5,.,TGTGCCAGTAGTATGAGGCCAGACAATCAGCCCCAGCATTTT,CASSMRPDNQPQHF
.,TRBV6-5,TRBJ2-7,TRBD2,TGTGCCAGCATGGGAGGGCTAGCGGGGGGCTACGAGCAGTACTTC,CASMGGLAGGYEQYF
.,TRBV27,TRBJ2-3,TRBD1,TGTGCCAGCAGTTTTTCAGGGACAGGGGCAAAAGATACGCAGTATTTT,CASSFSGTGAKDTQYF
.,TRBV11-3,TRBJ2-7,.,TGTGCCAGCAGCTTAGTGCTAGCTAGCTCCTACGAGCAGTACTTC,CASSLVLASSYEQYF
.,TRBV25-1,TRBJ2-2,TRBD1,TGTGCCAGCAGTGAATGGGGACAGGGGGCTTCAGGGGAGCTGTTTTTT,CASSEWGQGASGELFF
.,TRBV6-5,TRBJ2-7,TRBD2,TGTGCCAGCAGCTCTACTAGCGGGGGGTCCTACGAGCAGTACTTC,CASSSTSGGSYEQYF